The next 7 T cell receptor beta chains were all read from a single sample in a study of neurological immune-mediated disorders. TCRdb ran MiXCR on the 5' RACE reads and lists one entry per CDR3 protein. The data hold approximately 100,000 distinct CDR3 sequences, with around 3.4% observed a single time. Sequencing was performed on PBMCs. The receptors derive from a woman between 18 and 29 years old with multiple sclerosis.

This clonotype was counted many times. The V call is TRBV14, the J call TRBJ2-5; D call uncertain. Germline lookup yields CDR1 SGHDN and CDR2 FVKESK. V dropped 1 base and J dropped 5 bases, with 8 bases sitting between them. The CDR3 is 13 residues long. The CDR3: CASSQVYWETQYF. The CDR3 DNA reads as TGTGCCAGCAGCCAAGTATATTGGGAGACCCAGTACTTC.

The table lists this clonotype with many counts. The rearrangement uses TRBV5-5 and TRBJ2-1; possibly TRBD1 for D (7 bases). The V end lost 3 bases, the J end lost 7 bases, and 14 bases lay between the germline ends. CDR1 and CDR2 from the germline V gene are SGHKS and YYEKEE (reference sequence). The length of the CDR3 is 14 residues. The CDR3 here is CASSSQGGQNEQFF. The CDR3 region has the DNA TGTGCCAGCAGCTCTCAGGGGGGACAAAATGAGCAGTTCTTC.

This clonotype was picked up many times. The chain is built from TRBV10-3 and TRBJ2-7; D is undetermined. This CDR3 is built from 12 residues. Trimming cost V 3 bases and J 3 bases, with 6 bases left between them. CDR1 and CDR2 from the germline V gene are ENHRY and SYGVKD. CDR3 bases: TGTGCCATCAGTGAAAGGCGCTACGAGCAGTACTTC. Translation: CAISERRYEQYF.

This clonotype was seen ten or more times. The J gene is TRBJ2-5, the V gene TRBV20-1, with 15 bases aligning to TRBD2. This CDR3 comprises 18 residues. V was pared by 2 bases and J by 2 bases, with 9 bases of the junction left unmatched. Germline-derived CDR1 and CDR2 are DFQATT and SNEGSKA (reference sequence). The CDR3 bases are TGCAGTGCTAGATCGGGACTAGCGGGGGGCTCGCTTCAAGAGACCCAGTACTTC. Translation gives CSARSGLAGGSLQETQYF.

This clonotype was seen at least ten times. The chain carries TRBV4-3 and TRBJ2-7, with 11 positions matching TRBD2. V was clipped by 0 bases and J by 3 bases; unmatched bases: 4. This CDR3 is 16 amino acids long. Germline CDR1 LGHNA, CDR2 YSLEER. Here the CDR3 DNA reads TGCGCCAGCAGCCAAGATTTCACTAGCGGGGGCTACGAGCAGTACTTC. Its protein is CASSQDFTSGGYEQYF.

Sample share makes this clonotype medium-sized. The chain recombines TRBV7-2 with TRBJ2-7; 9 bases are a match to TRBD2. Germline loops: CDR1 SGHTA, CDR2 FQGNSA. The trim removed 5 bases at V and 2 bases at J, leaving 13 bases unmatched. This CDR3 comprises 17 residues. The CDR3 nucleotides are TGTGCCAGCAGCCCGCCCCTACGAGGCGGGAGGGCCTACGAGCAGTACTTC. Translating gives CASSPPLRGGRAYEQYF.

The genes are TRBV5-1 and TRBJ2-7, with D tentatively TRBD1 or TRBD2 (6 bases each). Per the germline V gene, CDR1 is SGHRS and CDR2 is YFSETQ. V lost 4 bases, J lost 4 bases, and 12 bases lay in between. CDR3 size: 13 residues. As DNA, the CDR3 is TGCGCCAGCAGCCGCGGGACAATTTACGAGCAGTACTTC. This codes for CASSRGTIYEQYF.